This TCR beta chain comes out of a study of OX40 agonist ivuxolimab in advanced cancers. General study results and limits: Expanded clones belonging to CD8+ T cells outnumbered, on average, those of CD4+.

Per the germline V gene, CDR1 is MNHNY and CDR2 is SVGAGI (reference sequence). The CDR3 covers 14 residues. With V trimmed by 7 bases and J by 8 bases, 10 bases remained unmatched. Worth noting for this clone: The antigen remains undetermined.

This table comes from immunoSEQ multiplex PCR, and its TCRdb copy is limited to in-frame clones, with some not included. The table includes tens of thousands of clones, roughly nine tenths detected once. The sequencing used CD4+ or CD8+ T cells sorted from blood, collected in a trial of the OX40 agonist ivuxolimab. This rearrangement joins TRBV6-6 to TRBJ2-1; 8 nucleotides agree with TRBD2. This TCR was recovered from an adult with an advanced solid tumor such as melanoma, head and neck, liver or kidney cancer. The CDR3 sequence: CASNLGGGYDEQFF. Here the CDR3 DNA reads TGTGCCAGCAATCTAGGCGGGGGGTACGATGAGCAGTTCTTC.